This T cell receptor (beta chain) was identified in a study of beta chain features in type 1 diabetes. This clone was counted between two and nine times. Investigators reverse transcribed all isolated RNA, so they sequenced expressed TCRB transcripts. The data were produced by immunoSEQ multiplex PCR, yet TCRdb's version contains in-frame clones alone and is incomplete. The sample holds 970,000 or so clones; 15% to 20% are singletons and the top ten take around 0.02%. The CDR3 runs to 11 residues. Germline V gives CDR1 SQVTM, CDR2 ANQGSEA. This chain joins TRBV29-1 and TRBJ2-5; TRBD2 is a possible D gene (5 bases). The J call is in doubt because the DNA end fits TRBJ2-7 better. This sequence originates from a woman younger than 35 in good health. Sequencing used naive CD4+ T cells from blood. In DNA, the CDR3 is TGCAGCGCCACGGGGACCTACGAGCAGTACTTC. It specifies CSATGTYEQYF.